The present T cell receptor (beta chain) was sequenced within a study of blood T cell repertoires in COVID-19. While infection was still active, Seattle patients were enrolled and then followed longitudinally. As processed by the authors: Amplified reference gene primers provided the basis for estimating nucleated cell counts. Profiled with immunoSEQ multiplex PCR; TCRdb holds only in-frame clones, not every one. The V and J calls and the clone size are those of that table, but D and trimming were determined from the DNA. Here the sample spans about 150,000 clones, roughly 83% being singletons. Germline V gene lookup returns CDR1 LNHDA and CDR2 SQIVND (reference sequence). The CDR3 spans 14 residues. The V and J ends lost 7 bases and 7 bases, in that order; junction bases with no gene match: 7.

This sequence originates from a woman aged 60-70 years with COVID-19, enrolled during active disease. The chain combines TRBV19 with TRBJ2-3; 11 nucleotides match TRBD2. The sequencing sample was made of peripheral blood. The CDR3 DNA reads as TGTGCCAGTACCACTAGCGGGAGCGCACATACGCAGTATTTT. Translating gives CASTTSGSAHTQYF.